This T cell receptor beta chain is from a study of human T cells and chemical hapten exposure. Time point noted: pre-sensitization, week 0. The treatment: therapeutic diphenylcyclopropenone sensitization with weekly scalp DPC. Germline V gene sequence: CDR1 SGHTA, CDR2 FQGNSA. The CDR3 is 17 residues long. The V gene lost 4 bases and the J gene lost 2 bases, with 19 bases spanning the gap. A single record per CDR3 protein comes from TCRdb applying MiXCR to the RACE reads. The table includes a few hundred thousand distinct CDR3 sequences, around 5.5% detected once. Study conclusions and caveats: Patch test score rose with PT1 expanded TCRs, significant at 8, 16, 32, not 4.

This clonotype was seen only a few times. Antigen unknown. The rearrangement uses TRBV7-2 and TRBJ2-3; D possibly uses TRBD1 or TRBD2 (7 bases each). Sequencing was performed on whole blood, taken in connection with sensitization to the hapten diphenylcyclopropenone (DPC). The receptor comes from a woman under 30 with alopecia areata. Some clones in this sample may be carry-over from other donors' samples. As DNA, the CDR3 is TGTGCCAGCAGCTCTAGGACAGGCGGGGGAACCACAGATACGCAGTATTTT. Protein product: CASSSRTGGGTTDTQYF.